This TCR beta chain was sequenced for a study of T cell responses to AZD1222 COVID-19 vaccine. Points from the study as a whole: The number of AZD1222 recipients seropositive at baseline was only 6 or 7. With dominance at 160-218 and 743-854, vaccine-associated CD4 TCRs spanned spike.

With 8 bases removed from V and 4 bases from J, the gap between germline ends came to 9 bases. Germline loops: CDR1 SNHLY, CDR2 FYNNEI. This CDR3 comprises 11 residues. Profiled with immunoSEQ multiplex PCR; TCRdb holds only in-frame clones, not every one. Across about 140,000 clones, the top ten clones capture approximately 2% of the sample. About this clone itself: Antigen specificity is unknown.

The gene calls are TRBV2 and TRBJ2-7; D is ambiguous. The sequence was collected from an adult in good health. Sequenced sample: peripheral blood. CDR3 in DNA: TGTGCCAGCCTTTCCGGGTACGAGCAGTACTTC. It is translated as CASLSGYEQYF.